This TCR beta chain was identified in a study of T cells after posttransplantation cyclophosphamide. Method: immunoSEQ multiplex PCR; TCRdb's copy keeps in-frame clones and lacks some. The sample yields more than 20,000 clones, roughly 90% seen once. Controls had myeloablative marrow grafts with methotrexate and calcineurin inhibitor, sampled at 1 year. In regard to this clone: Its antigen is still unknown.

V gave up 6 bases and J gave up 3 bases, with 15 bases separating them. The CDR3 runs to 14 residues. Germline V gene data show CDR1 as SGHNT and CDR2 as YYREEE (reference sequence). Overall study findings and caveats: TRB clonality was highly associated with recipient CMV seropositivity and reactivation. Skin or GI-infiltrating T cells shared few TRB sequences with blood. Later blood repertoires were often dominated by clones from the donor CD8+ memory compartment.

This chain uses TRBV5-4 with TRBJ1-1; unclear D gene. The sequencing used PBMCs, collected after an allogeneic stem cell transplant with a calcineurin inhibitor and methotrexate. This sequence originates from a female patient in her fifties who received an allogeneic stem cell transplant from an unrelated donor, was CMV-positive, and had chronic GVHD only. Some T cells may be provided by the graft donor. The CDR3 spells CASTVPGEDTEAFF. CDR3 coding DNA: TGTGCCAGCACCGTCCCGGGAGAGGACACTGAAGCTTTCTTT.